The table lists the clone carrying this T cell receptor (beta chain) with many counts. Its antigen is unknown. Diagnoses were established from clinical symptoms, serum thyroxine, TRAb, thyroid ultrasound and orbital computed tomography. Trimming shortened V by 4 bases and J by 1 base, and 7 bases separated the two germline ends. The CDR3 has 12 amino acids. Germline CDR1 reads SQVTM; CDR2 reads ANQGSEA. These data come from a study of Graves' ophthalmopathy and Graves' hyperthyroidism. Overall study results and limits: Most expanded thyroid clonotypes above 0.001 frequency also appeared in blood.

RNA transcripts were the source from which TCR beta CDR3 regions were amplified. Second-round multiplex PCR came after a first-round RT-PCR that employed HTBI primers. TCRdb fed the multiplex PCR reads into MiXCR, producing one record per CDR3 protein. The sample lists about 220,000 distinct CDR3 sequences, approximately 21% occurring once. This sequence originates from a woman in her 50s with Graves' ophthalmopathy. Sequenced: peripheral blood. The rearrangement uses TRBV29-1 and TRBJ1-1; D uncertain. The chain's CDR3 is CSVASGNTEAFF. The CDR3 nucleotides are TGCAGCGTTGCTTCGGGGAACACTGAAGCTTTCTTT.